These 31 T cell receptor beta chains came from one sample sequenced in a study of blood T cells in healthy people across ages (dated by TCRdb to the mid-2010s). The library was obtained by 5' RACE. TCRdb shows the sequencer as Illumina HiSeq 2500. The second PCR ran for about 7 to 11 cycles and used a J-beta primer mix along with a sample-barcoded 5' primer. Starting from the raw public reads, TCRdb applied fastp trimming at Q25, assembled clones with MiXCR and retained in-frame beta chains. Here each entry gathers all rows of one CDR3 protein and keeps the most common genes and DNA. The sample has about 1 million distinct CDR3 sequences on record, under 30% of them singletons. The ten most abundant clones make up around 0.7% of the sample. The sample also formed part of further work on T cells of mothers and their children.

The sample consisted of blood. These receptors were taken from a girl under 10 years old in good health.

The chain employs TRBV4-2 and TRBJ1-2; D is undetermined. The V end lost 0 bases, the J end lost 4 bases, and 6 bases lay between the germline ends. The V gene's germline CDR1 is LGHNA and CDR2 YNFKEQ. CDR3 length: 13 amino acids. The CDR3 DNA reads TGTGCCAGCAGCCAAGATAACATCTATGGCTACACCTTC. It is translated as CASSQDNIYGYTF.

The chain couples TRBV6-5 to TRBJ1-4; possibly TRBD1 for D (6 bases). V shed 8 bases and J shed 8 bases, with 18 bases lying between them. CDR3 length equals 14 residues. CDR1 MNHEY and CDR2 SVGAGI come from the germline V gene. This CDR3 is CASADQGYGEKLFF. CDR3 in DNA: TGTGCCAGCGCCGACCAGGGGTATGGGGAAAAACTGTTTTTT.

This clonotype occurred a few times. The V gene is TRBV29-1, the J gene TRBJ1-1, with TRBD1 identical over 9 bases. V shed 4 bases and J 5 bases; nucleotides not matched to a gene: 5. Germline CDR1 reads SQVTM; CDR2 reads ANQGSEA. CDR3 length equals 13 residues. The CDR3 loop reads CSVAQGARTEAFF. CDR3 DNA: TGCAGCGTTGCACAGGGGGCGCGGACTGAAGCTTTCTTT.

With regard to this clonotype: Compared with germline, one end of the junction differs, possibly owing to a read error. The V and J genes are TRBV5-1 and TRBJ2-7; 8 bases align to TRBD1. Germline CDR1 is SGHRS and CDR2 is YFSETQ. The CDR3 length is 14 residues. The CDR3 DNA reads TGCGCCAGCAGCTACGGGACAGGAAACTACGAGCAGTGCTTC. The encoded protein is CASSYGTGNYEQCF.

This clonotype was detected only a few times. The chain links TRBV27 to TRBJ2-7; D is possibly TRBD2 (5 bases). Germline lookup yields CDR1 MNHEY and CDR2 SMNVEV (reference sequence). V was cut by 6 bases and J by 3 bases, with 15 bases left in between. This CDR3 comprises 14 residues. As DNA, the CDR3 is TGTGCCAGCAGGCGGCAGAGGGATGACTACGAGCAGTACTTC. Amino acids: CASRRQRDDYEQYF.

Concerning this clonotype: Relative to the germline gene, one junction end is altered; a read error may explain this. The rearrangement links TRBV5-1 to TRBJ1-3; no reliable D call. CDR3 length equals 13 residues. Per the germline V gene, CDR1 is SGHRS and CDR2 is YFSETQ. The CDR3 nucleotides read TGCGCCAGCTGCTTGTACCTTGGGGACACCATATATTTT. Protein sequence: CASCLYLGDTIYF.

The gene calls are TRBV20-1 and TRBJ1-1, with D tentatively TRBD1 (6 bases). Germline loops: CDR1 DFQATT, CDR2 SNEGSKA (reference sequence). V was clipped by 1 base and J by 4 bases, with 13 bases between them. The CDR3 length is 14 residues. The CDR3 DNA sequence: TGCAGTGCTAGAGCCCTATCGGGGGCCACTGAAGCTTTCTTT. The encoded protein is CSARALSGATEAFF.

This rearrangement joins TRBV4-3 to TRBJ2-7; D might be TRBD1 (7 bases). Germline assignment: CDR1 LGHNA and CDR2 YSLEER. V lost 4 bases to trimming and J lost 1 base, with 14 bases between them. The CDR3 has 15 residues. The CDR3 sequence is CASSRGTDESYEQYF. The CDR3 nucleotides read TGCGCCAGCAGCCGCGGGACAGATGAATCCTACGAGCAGTACTTC.

V and J are TRBV6-5 and TRBJ1-2; a weak D match, TRBD1 (5 bases). The CDR3 extends over 13 amino acids. The V and J ends lost 6 bases and 8 bases respectively, with 16 bases between them. The germline CDR1 and CDR2 sequences are MNHEY and SVGAGI. The CDR3 here is CASSLGRGVGYTF. In DNA, the CDR3 is TGTGCCAGCAGCCTCGGTCGAGGGGTCGGCTACACCTTC.

This clonotype showed up many times. The chain uses TRBV29-1 and TRBJ2-7, with D maybe TRBD2 (6 bases). Germline V CDR1 and CDR2: SQVTM, ANQGSEA. Deletions cut 4 bases from V and 6 bases from J, with 19 bases between. The CDR3 sequence is 14 residues long. The CDR3 protein is CSVGQRARSSEQYF. The CDR3 region has the DNA TGCAGCGTTGGGCAGCGGGCAAGGAGTAGCGAGCAGTACTTC.

Only a few counts were recorded for this clonotype. This chain uses TRBV7-2 with TRBJ2-1; no definite D call. The J call is uncertain, as TRBJ2-5 better fits the DNA end. CDR1 SGHTA and CDR2 FQGNSA come from the germline V gene. The CDR3 is made up of 12 amino acids. In nucleotides, the CDR3 is TGTGCCAGCAGCTTTTTTCTAGAGACCCAGTACTTC. Translation gives CASSFFLETQYF.

The chain is built from TRBV6-5 and TRBJ2-7; a weak D match, TRBD1 (5 bases). CDR3 size: 14 residues. The V and J ends lost 2 bases and 0 bases respectively, with 8 bases between them. The germline CDR1 and CDR2 sequences are MNHEY and SVGAGI. CDR3 bases: TGTGCCAGCAGTTACGGGGCTAGCTCCTACGAGCAGTACTTC. Residues: CASSYGASSYEQYF.

A word on this clonotype: One junction end does not reproduce the germline sequence, and a read error may be involved. The V and J genes are TRBV28 and TRBJ2-5; 7 bases line up with TRBD1. The J call may be in error: the DNA end matches TRBJ2-7 better. Germline CDR1 is MDHEN and CDR2 is SYDVKM. The CDR3 runs 16 residues. The CDR3 bases are TGTGCCAGCAGCTTATGGGACAGTCAAGATCCCTACGAGCAGTACTTC. Its translation is CASSLWDSQDPYEQYF.

This chain uses TRBV12-3 or TRBV12-4 with TRBJ2-5; the D is unclear. The end of the DNA aligns better with TRBJ2-7, so the J call may be wrong. This CDR3 contains 14 residues. The CDR3 bases are TGTGCCAGCAGTCCATTCAGGAAAGCCTACGAGCAGTACTTC. Encoded protein: CASSPFRKAYEQYF.

This chain joins TRBV28 and TRBJ2-7; 8 nucleotides match TRBD2. The CDR3 covers 14 residues. In germline, CDR1 is MDHEN, CDR2 SYDVKM. V lost 8 bases to trimming and J lost 3 bases; unmatched junction nucleotides: 9. The CDR3 is CASGPSGSIYEQYF. CDR3 nucleotide sequence: TGTGCCAGCGGACCAAGCGGGAGCATCTACGAGCAGTACTTC.

The chain recombines TRBV3-1 with TRBJ2-1; 11 bases map to TRBD2. J gave up 8 bases and V 4 bases, and 7 bases lay outside the gene matches. The CDR3 length is 15 residues. From germline, CDR1 is LGHDT and CDR2 YNNKEL (reference sequence). DNA of the CDR3: TGTGCCAGCAGCCCTCAGACTAGCGGGACCCATGAGCAGTTCTTC. Residues: CASSPQTSGTHEQFF.

The J gene is TRBJ2-5, the V gene TRBV7-9; D unclear. The DNA end is a closer match to TRBJ2-7, so the J assignment may be wrong. CDR3 length: 15 amino acids. Germline V gene data show CDR1 as SEHNR and CDR2 as FQNEAQ (reference sequence). CDR3 loop: CASSLVASGQDEQYF. The CDR3 DNA is TGTGCCAGCAGCTTAGTGGCCTCGGGTCAGGACGAGCAGTACTTC.

This clonotype was recorded a few times. One end of the junction fails to match germline, which may point to a read error. The chain links TRBV11-1 to TRBJ1-2, with 10 nucleotides matching TRBD1. This CDR3 is built from 16 residues. Germline loops: CDR1 SGHAT, CDR2 FQDESV (reference sequence). Written as DNA, the CDR3 is TGTGCCAGCAGTGATCCGGGACAGGGGACAGACTATGGCCACACCTTC. It yields the protein CASSDPGQGTDYGHTF. The full variable domain, in which reference TRBV11-1 and TRBJ1-2 provide the parts outside the CDR3, is EAEVAQSPRYKITEKSQAVAFWCDPISGHATLYWYRQILGQGPELLVQFQDESVVDDSQLPKDRFSAERLKGVDSTLKIQPAELGDSAMYLCASSDPGQGTDYGHTFGSGTRLTVV.

A few counts support this clonotype. The rearrangement links TRBV6-6 to TRBJ1-4; no reliable D call. V lost 4 bases and J 6 bases, leaving 9 bases between the germline ends. This CDR3 contains 13 residues. The germline V gene encodes CDR1 MNHNY and CDR2 SVGAGI (reference sequence). This CDR3 reads CASSSQTHEKLFF. In DNA form, the CDR3 reads TGTGCCAGCAGTTCGCAGACCCATGAAAAACTGTTTTTT.

The V gene is TRBV27, the J gene TRBJ2-1; weak D call: TRBD2 (6 bases). Germline V gives CDR1 MNHEY, CDR2 SMNVEV (reference sequence). The CDR3 has 14 amino acids. Trimming removed 4 bases from V and 5 bases from J, with 12 bases in between. The CDR3 bases are TGTGCCAGCAGTTCCCTAGCGTCAAACAATGAGCAGTTCTTC. This gives the protein CASSSLASNNEQFF.

This clonotype was counted a few times. The rearrangement links TRBV2 to TRBJ1-4; maybe TRBD1 (5 bases). Trimming pared 8 bases from V and 7 bases from J, leaving 14 bases between. This CDR3 has 13 amino acids. CDR1 and CDR2 from the germline V gene are SNHLY and FYNNEI. CDR3 region: CASLTGPGEKLFF. The DNA for the CDR3 is TGTGCCAGCCTAACAGGACCGGGTGAAAAACTGTTTTTT. Filled out from reference TRBV2 and TRBJ1-4, the complete variable domain reads EPEVTQTPSHQVTQMGQEVILRCVPISNHLYFYWYRQILGQKVEFLVSFYNNEISEKSEIFDDQFSVERPDGSNFTLKIRSTKLEDSAMYFCASLTGPGEKLFFGSGTQLSVL.

This clonotype has a handful of counts. The genes are TRBV7-9 and TRBJ1-1; 9 nucleotides line up with TRBD1. The CDR3 spans 15 residues. V gave up 1 base and J gave up 1 base; unmatched junction bases: 1. Germline lookup yields CDR1 SEHNR and CDR2 FQNEAQ (reference sequence). The CDR3 region is CASSLGDRENTEAFF. The CDR3 DNA is TGTGCCAGCAGCTTAGGGGACAGGGAGAACACTGAAGCTTTCTTT. Drawing the rest from reference TRBV7-9 and TRBJ1-1, the complete variable domain is DTGVSQNPRHKITKRGQNVTFRCDPISEHNRLYWYRQTLGQGPEFLTYFQNEAQLEKSRLLSDRFSAERPKGSFSTLEIQRTEQGDSAMYLCASSLGDRENTEAFFGQGTRLTVV.

This clonotype was observed a handful of times. This chain links TRBV7-9 with TRBJ1-2, with D perhaps matching TRBD1 (5 bases). The CDR3 has 15 amino acids. The ends were cut back, 8 bases at V and 7 bases at J, with 23 bases in the middle. CDR1 SEHNR and CDR2 FQNEAQ come from the germline V gene (reference sequence). Written as DNA, the CDR3 is TGTGCCAGCGCGGACCTCTTCACAGGAGTTACTGGCTACACCTTC. It yields the protein CASADLFTGVTGYTF.

The table lists this clonotype with a few counts. This sequence joins TRBV29-1 and TRBJ2-1, with 14 bases lining up with TRBD2. In germline, CDR1 is SQVTM, CDR2 ANQGSEA. CDR3 length: 13 residues. Trimming took 4 bases from V and 10 from J; bases not matched to a gene: 3. The CDR3 here is CSVATSGGDEQFF. The CDR3 bases are TGCAGCGTTGCGACTAGCGGGGGGGACGAGCAGTTCTTC.

The chain couples TRBV20-1 to TRBJ2-5, with 10 nucleotides matching TRBD2. With V trimmed by 0 bases and J by 4 bases, 14 bases remained unmatched. Germline-derived CDR1 and CDR2 are DFQATT and SNEGSKA (reference sequence). CDR3 size: 18 residues. This CDR3 reads CSARDLGLSGGPGETQYF. DNA for the CDR3: TGCAGTGCTAGAGATCTGGGTCTTAGCGGGGGGCCGGGAGAGACCCAGTACTTC.

This clonotype turned up a few times. This chain links TRBV7-2 with TRBJ2-3, with D hard to call. This CDR3 is built from 13 residues. V was shortened by 8 bases and J by 8 bases, with 17 bases between the two germline ends. Germline CDR1 and CDR2: SGHTA and FQGNSA. CDR3: CASRRLGSGTQYF. The CDR3 DNA follows: TGTGCCAGCCGGCGGCTAGGTTCCGGTACGCAGTATTTT. The full variable domain, in which reference TRBV7-2 and TRBJ2-3 provide the parts outside the CDR3, is GAGVSQSPSNKVTEKGKDVELRCDPISGHTALYWYRQSLGQGLEFLIYFQGNSAPDKSGLPSDRFSAERTGGSVSTLTIQRTQQEDSAVYLCASRRLGSGTQYFGPGTRLTVL.

The V and J genes are TRBV7-9 and TRBJ1-1; 9 bases fit TRBD1. This CDR3 region has 13 residues. J lost 12 bases, V lost 1 base, and 6 bases had no gene match. Looked up from germline, CDR1 is SEHNR and CDR2 is FQNEAQ (reference sequence). The chain's CDR3 is CASSLDLGQGTFF. The CDR3 DNA sequence: TGTGCCAGCAGCTTAGATCTTGGACAGGGGACTTTCTTT.

J is TRBJ1-1 and V is TRBV9; TRBD1 aligns across 7 bases. V shed 3 bases, J shed 0 bases, and the junction held 8 bases outside the gene matches. Germline V gene sequence: CDR1 SGDLS, CDR2 YYNGEE. The CDR3 is 16 amino acids. The CDR3 coding sequence is TGTGCCAGCAGCGGTGCTTCAGGGGGGGTGAACACTGAAGCTTTCTTT. It codes for CASSGASGGVNTEAFF.

The chain links TRBV28 to TRBJ1-2, with TRBD1 matching 7 bases. Unmatched junction bases numbered 3, after V lost 2 bases and J lost 6 bases. The CDR3 totals 13 residues. Per the germline V gene, CDR1 is MDHEN and CDR2 is SYDVKM. The CDR3 DNA reads TGTGCCAGCAGTTTAATCGACAGGGATGGCTACACCTTC. It yields the protein CASSLIDRDGYTF.

This chain uses TRBV7-6 with TRBJ2-7; D unclear. Germline V gene data show CDR1 as SGHVS and CDR2 as FNYEAQ. The CDR3 sequence is 14 residues long. V was pared by 5 bases and J by 7 bases, with 18 bases between. The DNA of the CDR3 is TGTGCCAGCAGCCCGACTGAGGTCGACTGGGAGCAGTACTTC. Its translation: CASSPTEVDWEQYF.

The rearrangement links TRBV18 to TRBJ1-2; D not certain. The V gene's germline CDR1 is KGHSH and CDR2 LQKENI. Trimming shortened V by 1 base and J by 6 bases, and 12 bases separated the two germline ends. The CDR3 has 14 residues. The CDR3 here is CASSPQGNVDGYTF. CDR3 DNA sequence: TGTGCCAGCTCACCACAGGGCAATGTAGATGGCTACACCTTC.